A selection of T cell receptor beta chains follows, all from one sample in a study of cytomegalovirus exposure and HLA in healthy donors. TCRdb's copy holds only in-frame clones and misses some; the assay was immunoSEQ multiplex PCR. The data contain around 140,000 clones, approximately 77% of them seen just once; the ten biggest clones take up approximately 1.5%. Sequenced sample: PBMCs. The source of these receptors is a woman aged 40 to 50 in good health and CMV-seronegative. Each CDR3 is given without its conserved first and last residue. D genes are given only for firm matches. Expanded clones get a size class; other rows say once, few or many, or leave the size out.

TRBJ1-2	TRBV6-5	NA	TRBD1	ASSKTTGSYGYT
TRBJ2-7	TRBV5-8	once	NA	ASSFLAGGYEQY
TRBJ1-6	TRBV6-5	NA	TRBD1	ASSYSSQGNSPLH
TRBJ1-1	TRBV6-6	NA	NA	ASFPNTETEAF
TRBJ1-1	TRBV19	NA	NA	ASRGHWGEEAF
TRBJ2-1	TRBV5-6	once	NA	ASSRRSGAYNEQF
TRBJ1-1	TRBV6-5	few	TRBD1	ASSYSRTGEAEAF
TRBJ1-5	TRBV15	NA	NA	ATSKGLSGVGQPQH
TRBJ2-7	TRBV5-6	NA	TRBD1	ASSPRDRGIYEQY
TRBJ2-1	TRBV7-8	NA	NA	ASSKEDREGNEQF
TRBJ1-1	TRBV9	NA	TRBD1	ASSKQGAMNTEAF
TRBJ1-2	TRBV11-1	NA	TRBD1	ASSHRDSGYT
TRBJ1-2	TRBV6-5	once	NA	ASSQGTGGYT
TRBJ1-2	TRBV28	once	NA	ASSLDAARGGRGYT
TRBJ2-5	TRBV27	NA	TRBD1	ASSFSGGQETQY
TRBJ1-1	TRBV7-3	once	NA	ASSLSQNTEAF
TRBJ1-2	TRBV28	few	NA	ASSSGLNYGYT
TRBJ2-7	TRBV6-5	NA	TRBD1	ASSYGTDGTYEQY
TRBJ2-2	TRBV10-1	NA	NA	ASSDHPTGELF
TRBJ2-1	TRBV7-3	NA	TRBD1	ASSEGQGIAFSWF
TRBJ1-4	TRBV7-9	NA	NA	ASSAGQGGEKLF
TRBJ2-1	TRBV6-6	NA	NA	ASKGTTYNEQF
TRBJ2-7	TRBV28	NA	TRBD2	ASRGLADPSYEQY
TRBJ2-1	TRBV13	NA	TRBD2	ASSSLTPGLAGSPYNEQF
TRBJ1-2	TRBV7-9	NA	NA	ASSFQGEANYGYT
TRBJ1-1	TRBV6-5	NA	NA	ASSYFRDTEAF
TRBJ2-3	TRBV19	NA	NA	ASSLFSTDTQY